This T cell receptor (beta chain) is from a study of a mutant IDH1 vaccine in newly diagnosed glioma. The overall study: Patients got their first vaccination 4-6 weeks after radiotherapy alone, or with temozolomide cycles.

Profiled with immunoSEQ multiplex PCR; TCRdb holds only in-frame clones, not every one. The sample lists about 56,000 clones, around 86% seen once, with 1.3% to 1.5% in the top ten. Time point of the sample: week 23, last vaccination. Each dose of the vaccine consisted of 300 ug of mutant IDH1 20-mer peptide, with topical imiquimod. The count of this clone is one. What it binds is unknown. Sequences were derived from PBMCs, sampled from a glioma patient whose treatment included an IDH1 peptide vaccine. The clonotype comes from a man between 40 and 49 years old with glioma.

The CDR3 nucleotides are TGCGCCAGCAGCAAAACAGGGAGCTCCTACGAGCAGTACTTC. It yields the protein CASSKTGSSYEQYF. The chain couples TRBV10-2 to TRBJ2-7, with D possibly being TRBD1 (6 bases). CDR3 length: 14 amino acids. With 6 bases removed from V and 0 bases from J, the gap between germline ends came to 12 bases. The V gene's germline CDR1 is WSHSY and CDR2 SAAADI.